Here is one T cell receptor (beta chain) with its context. The antigen is undetermined. PCR amplification relied on 60 Vbeta primers (plus 13 Jbeta primers). Assay used: immunoSEQ multiplex PCR; TCRdb lists only in-frame clones, some missing. The sample lists about 61,000 clones, more than 70% seen once, with approximately 1.5% in the top ten. The entry originates in a study of cytomegalovirus exposure and HLA in healthy donors. The study, taken as a whole, reports: Some TCR beta chains (164 of them) were listed as cytomegalovirus-associated.

This sequence originates from a man aged 25-45 years in good health and CMV-seropositive. Sample: PBMCs.

The CDR3 region is CASRDRGLYNQPQHF. CDR3 coding DNA: TGTGCCAGCAGAGACAGGGGGCTGTATAATCAGCCCCAGCATTTT. The chain has TRBV6-6 and TRBJ1-5, with 10 bases aligning to TRBD1. CDR3 length: 15 residues. V lost 6 bases to trimming and J lost 4 bases; unmatched junction nucleotides: 6. Germline assignment: CDR1 MNHNY and CDR2 SVGAGI (reference sequence).